This T cell receptor (beta chain) was identified during a study of OX40 agonist ivuxolimab in advanced cancers. Study at large: Among those treated, three patients had partial responses, one with hepatocellular carcinoma and two with cutaneous melanoma. Points from the study as a whole: Circulating CD4+ and CD8+ T cells showed clonal expansion by week 6 at 0.1 to 3.0 mg/kg.

TCRdb keeps only in-frame clones here, not all; method: immunoSEQ multiplex PCR. The sample records 55,000 to 65,000 clones, approximately 90% being singletons. The germline V and J ends were trimmed by 1 base and 0 bases, with 6 bases remaining between them. The germline gives CDR1 SGHKS, CDR2 YYEKEE (reference sequence). The CDR3 is 14 amino acids. A note on this clone: Its cognate antigen is unknown.

The material was CD4+ or CD8+ T cells sorted from blood, obtained in a trial of the OX40 agonist ivuxolimab. The sequence was obtained from an adult with an advanced solid tumor such as melanoma, head and neck, liver or kidney cancer. The V call is TRBV5-5, the J call TRBJ2-3, with D perhaps matching TRBD1 (5 bases). The CDR3 DNA follows: TGTGCCAGCAGCTTGCGACAGAGCACAGATACGCAGTATTTT. This codes for CASSLRQSTDTQYF.